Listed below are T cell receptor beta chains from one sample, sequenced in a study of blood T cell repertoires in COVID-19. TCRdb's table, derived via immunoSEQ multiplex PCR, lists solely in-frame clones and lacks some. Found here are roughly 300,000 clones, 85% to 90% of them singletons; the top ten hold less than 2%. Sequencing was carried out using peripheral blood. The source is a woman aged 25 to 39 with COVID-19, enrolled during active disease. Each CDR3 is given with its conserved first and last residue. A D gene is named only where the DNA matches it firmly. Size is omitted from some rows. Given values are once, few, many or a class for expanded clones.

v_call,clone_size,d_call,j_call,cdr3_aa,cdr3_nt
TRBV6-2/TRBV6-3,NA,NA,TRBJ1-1,CASSWGRDYTEAFF,TGTGCCAGCAGTTGGGGACGGGACTACACTGAAGCTTTCTTT
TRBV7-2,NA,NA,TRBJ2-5,CASSLMWGGRETQYF,TGTGCCAGCAGCTTAATGTGGGGGGGCCGGGAGACCCAGTACTTC
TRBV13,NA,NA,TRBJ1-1,CASSLGVDTEAFF,TGTGCCAGCAGCTTAGGGGTAGACACTGAAGCTTTCTTT
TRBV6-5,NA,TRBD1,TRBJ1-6,CASSPGQGGSPLHF,TGTGCCAGCAGCCCGGGACAGGGAGGTTCACCCCTCCACTTT
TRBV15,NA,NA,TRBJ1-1,CATSTKSREFAFF,TGTGCCACCAGCACCAAAAGCCGGGAGTTTGCTTTCTTT
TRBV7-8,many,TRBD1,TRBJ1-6,CASSLDRGPLHF,TGTGCCAGCAGCTTAGACAGGGGGCCCCTCCACTTT
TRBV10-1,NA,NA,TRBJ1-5,CASSEGGQPQHF,TGCGCCAGCAGTGAAGGGGGTCAGCCCCAGCATTTT
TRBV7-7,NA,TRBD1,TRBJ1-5,CASSSHRGNQPQHF,TGTGCCAGCAGCTCCCACAGGGGGAATCAGCCCCAGCATTTT
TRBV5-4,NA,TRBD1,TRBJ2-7,CASSWGTGNYEQYF,TGTGCCAGCAGCTGGGGGACAGGTAACTACGAGCAGTACTTC
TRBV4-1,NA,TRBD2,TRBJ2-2,CASSLLAGGYTGELFF,TGCGCCAGCAGCCTCCTCGCCGGGGGGTACACCGGGGAGCTGTTTTTT
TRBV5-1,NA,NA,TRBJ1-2,CASSLDWEGFGGYTF,TGCGCCAGCAGCTTGGATTGGGAGGGTTTCGGTGGCTACACCTTC
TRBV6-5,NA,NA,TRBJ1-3,CASSYSRVSGNTIYF,TGTGCCAGCAGTTACTCGAGGGTTTCTGGAAACACCATATATTTT
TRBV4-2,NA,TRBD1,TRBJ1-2,CASSQAVGQGSYGYTF,TGTGCCAGCAGCCAAGCGGTGGGACAGGGGTCCTATGGCTACACCTTC
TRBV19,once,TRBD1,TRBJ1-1,CASSIGRTGLNTEAFF,TGTGCCAGTAGTATTGGGAGGACAGGGCTGAACACTGAAGCTTTCTTT
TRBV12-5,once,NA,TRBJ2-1,CASGPDWSSYNEQFF,TGTGCTAGTGGCCCCGACTGGAGCTCCTACAATGAGCAGTTCTTC
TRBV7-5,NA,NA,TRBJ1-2,CARSISHRGGFPGGYTF,TGTGCCAGAAGCATATCCCATCGGGGGGGGTTCCCGGGTGGCTACACCTTC
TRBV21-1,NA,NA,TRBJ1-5,CASSKVRTGLNQPQHF,TGTGCCAGCAGCAAAGTCCGGACAGGACTCAATCAGCCCCAGCATTTT
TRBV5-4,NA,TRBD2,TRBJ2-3,CASSPSGTYTDTQYF,TGTGCCAGCAGCCCTAGCGGGACTTATACAGATACGCAGTATTTT
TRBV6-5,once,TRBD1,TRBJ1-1,CASSWTGLGDTEAFF,TGTGCCAGCAGTTGGACAGGGTTGGGGGACACTGAAGCTTTCTTT
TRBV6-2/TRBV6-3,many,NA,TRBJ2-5,CASSYTRETQYF,TGTGCCAGCAGTTACACTAGAGAGACCCAGTACTTC
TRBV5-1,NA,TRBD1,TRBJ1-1,CASSMLGQGVTEAFF,TGCGCCAGCAGCATGCTGGGACAGGGCGTGACTGAAGCTTTCTTT
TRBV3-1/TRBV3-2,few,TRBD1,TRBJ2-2,CASSQVTGDTGELFF,TGTGCCAGCAGCCAAGTGACAGGGGACACCGGGGAGCTGTTTTTT
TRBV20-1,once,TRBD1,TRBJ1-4,CSASTIARGLTTNEKLFF,TGCAGTGCTAGTACCATTGCCAGGGGGCTAACGACTAATGAAAAACTGTTTTTT
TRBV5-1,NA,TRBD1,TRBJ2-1,CASSPTGFDEQFF,TGCGCCAGCAGCCCGACAGGGTTCGATGAGCAGTTCTTC
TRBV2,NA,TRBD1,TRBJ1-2,CASRQGGYGYTF,TGTGCCAGCAGGCAGGGGGGCTATGGCTACACCTTC
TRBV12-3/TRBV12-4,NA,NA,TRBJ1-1,CASSLTGNTEAFF,TGTGCCAGCAGTTTGACGGGTAACACTGAAGCTTTCTTT
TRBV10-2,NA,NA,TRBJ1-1,CASSDRGNTEAFF,TGCGCCAGCAGTGACAGGGGAAACACTGAAGCTTTCTTT
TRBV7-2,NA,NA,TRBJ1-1,CASSLEQGNTEAFF,TGTGCCAGCAGCTTAGAACAGGGGAACACTGAAGCTTTCTTT
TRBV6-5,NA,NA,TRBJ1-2,CASSGQGYGYTF,TGTGCCAGCTCCGGTCAGGGGTATGGCTACACCTTC
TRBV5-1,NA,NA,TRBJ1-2,CASSPSPTGPYGYTF,TGCGCCAGCAGCCCCTCCCCGACAGGTCCCTATGGCTACACCTTC
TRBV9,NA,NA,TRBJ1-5,CASSVGPRGQPQHF,TGTGCCAGCAGCGTAGGTCCTAGGGGTCAGCCCCAGCATTTT
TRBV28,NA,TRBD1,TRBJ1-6,CASNDRGSSPLHF,TGTGCCAGCAATGACAGGGGAAGTTCACCCCTCCACTTT
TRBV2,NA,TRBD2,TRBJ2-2,CASSPRLARNTGELFF,TGTGCCAGCAGTCCCCGACTAGCGAGGAACACCGGGGAGCTGTTTTTT
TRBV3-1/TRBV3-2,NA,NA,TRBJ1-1,CASSQATGMNTEAFF,TGTGCCAGCAGCCAAGCAACGGGGATGAACACTGAAGCTTTCTTT
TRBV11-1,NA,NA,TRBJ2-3,CASSFGVSGTDTQYF,TGTGCCAGCAGCTTCGGTGTAAGTGGCACAGATACGCAGTATTTT
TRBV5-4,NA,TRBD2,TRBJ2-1,CASSLSATSGYNEQFF,TGTGCCAGCAGCTTATCGGCCACTAGCGGATACAATGAGCAGTTCTTC
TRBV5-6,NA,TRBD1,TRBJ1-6,CASSLGQGVGSPLHF,TGTGCCAGCAGCCTTGGACAGGGTGTAGGCTCACCCCTCCACTTT
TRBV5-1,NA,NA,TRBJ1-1,CASTWDWQGRVEAFF,TGCGCCAGCACTTGGGATTGGCAGGGGCGGGTGGAAGCTTTCTTT
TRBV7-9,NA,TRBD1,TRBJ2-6,CASSLANGTGPGANVLTF,TGTGCCAGCAGCTTAGCTAACGGGACAGGCCCTGGGGCCAACGTCCTGACTTTC
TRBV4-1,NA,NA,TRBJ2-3,CASSQVKGRLTDTQYF,TGCGCCAGCAGCCAAGTTAAGGGGAGGCTGACAGATACGCAGTATTTT
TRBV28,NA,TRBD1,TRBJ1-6,CASSVWTGYNNSPLHF,TGTGCCAGCAGTGTATGGACAGGCTATAATAATTCACCCCTCCACTTT
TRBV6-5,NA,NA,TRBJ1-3,CASSRGNTIYF,TGTGCCAGCAGTCGTGGAAACACCATATATTTT
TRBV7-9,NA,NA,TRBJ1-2,CASSFYRDTGYTF,TGTGCCAGCAGCTTCTATCGGGACACCGGCTACACCTTC
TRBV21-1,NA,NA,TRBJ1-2,CASRLVAHGYTF,TGTGCCAGCAGGCTCGTGGCTCATGGCTACACCTTC
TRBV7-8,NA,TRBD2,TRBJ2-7,CASSLTSGGLSYEQYF,TGTGCCAGCAGTTTGACTAGCGGGGGGCTCTCCTACGAGCAGTACTTC
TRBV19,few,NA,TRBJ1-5,CASARIPNQPQHF,TGTGCCAGTGCCAGGATACCTAATCAGCCCCAGCATTTT
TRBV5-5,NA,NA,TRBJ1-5,CASSSDRDLNQPQHF,TGTGCCAGCAGCTCAGACCGGGATCTCAATCAGCCCCAGCATTTT
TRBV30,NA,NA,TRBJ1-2,CAWPHAGANGYTF,TGTGCCTGGCCCCACGCAGGGGCGAATGGCTACACCTTC
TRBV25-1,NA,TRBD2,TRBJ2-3,CASDRGESDTQYF,TGTGCCAGCGATCGGGGGGAGTCGGATACGCAGTATTTT
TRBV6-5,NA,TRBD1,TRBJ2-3,CATKGTGDTDTQYF,TGTGCCACTAAGGGGACAGGGGACACAGATACGCAGTATTTT
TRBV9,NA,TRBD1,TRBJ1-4,CASSLTGFGEKLFF,TGTGCCAGCAGCTTGACAGGGTTTGGTGAAAAACTGTTTTTT
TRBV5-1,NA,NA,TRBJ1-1,CASSYGEGTEAFF,TGCGCCAGCAGCTACGGGGAGGGGACTGAAGCTTTCTTT
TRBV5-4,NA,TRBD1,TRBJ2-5,CASSLYEFRGYQETQYF,TGTGCCAGCAGCTTGTATGAATTCAGGGGGTACCAAGAGACCCAGTACTTC